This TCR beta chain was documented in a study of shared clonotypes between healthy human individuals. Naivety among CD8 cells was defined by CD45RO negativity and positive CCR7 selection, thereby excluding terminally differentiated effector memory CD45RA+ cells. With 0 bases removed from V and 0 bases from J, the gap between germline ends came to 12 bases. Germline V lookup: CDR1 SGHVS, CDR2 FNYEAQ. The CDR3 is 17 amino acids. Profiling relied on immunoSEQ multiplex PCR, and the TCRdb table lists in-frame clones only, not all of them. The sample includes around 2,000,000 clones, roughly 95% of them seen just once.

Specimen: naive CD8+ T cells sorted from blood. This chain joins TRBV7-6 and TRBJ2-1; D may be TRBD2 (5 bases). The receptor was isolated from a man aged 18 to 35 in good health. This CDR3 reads CASSLARAESSYNEQFF. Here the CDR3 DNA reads TGTGCCAGCAGCTTAGCTAGAGCGGAGAGCTCCTACAATGAGCAGTTCTTC.